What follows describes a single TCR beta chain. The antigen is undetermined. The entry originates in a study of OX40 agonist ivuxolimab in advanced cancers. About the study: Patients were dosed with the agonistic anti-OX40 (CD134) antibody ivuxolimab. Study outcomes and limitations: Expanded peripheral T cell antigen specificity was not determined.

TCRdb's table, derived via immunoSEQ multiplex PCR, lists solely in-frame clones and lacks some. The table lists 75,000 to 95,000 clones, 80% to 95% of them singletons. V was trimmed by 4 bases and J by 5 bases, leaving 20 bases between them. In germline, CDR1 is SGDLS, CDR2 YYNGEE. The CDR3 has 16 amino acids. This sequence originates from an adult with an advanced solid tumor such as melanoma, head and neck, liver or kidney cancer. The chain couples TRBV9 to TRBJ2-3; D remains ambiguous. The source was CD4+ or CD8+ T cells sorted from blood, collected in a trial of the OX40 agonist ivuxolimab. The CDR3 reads CASSSVAGSPGDTQYF. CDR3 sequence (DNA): TGTGCCAGCAGCTCCGTTGCTGGCTCACCGGGAGATACGCAGTATTTT. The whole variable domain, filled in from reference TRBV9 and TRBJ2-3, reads DSGVTQTPKHLITATGQRVTLRCSPRSGDLSVYWYQQSLDQGLQFLIQYYNGEERAKGNILERFSAQQFPDLHSELNLSSLELGDSALYFCASSSVAGSPGDTQYFGPGTRLTVL.